The 3 T cell receptor beta chains reported below all come from one sample, sequenced in a study of blood T cell repertoires in COVID-19. Method: immunoSEQ multiplex PCR; TCRdb's copy keeps in-frame clones and lacks some. The sample carries fewer than 75,000 clones, about 82% recorded once. Sequencing used peripheral blood. These TCRs come from a human donor in a cohort sampled during active COVID-19.

The chain carries TRBV6-5 and TRBJ2-2; D is undetermined. This CDR3 is 12 amino acids long. In germline, CDR1 is MNHEY, CDR2 SVGAGI. Trimming stripped 5 bases from V and 5 bases from J, with 6 bases between. Here the CDR3 DNA reads TGTGCCAGCAGTACCGGGACCGGGGAGCTGTTTTTT. This sequence encodes CASSTGTGELFF.

This clone was found a few times. V usage is TRBV6-6 and J usage is TRBJ1-2; D unresolved. The length of the CDR3 is 16 residues. V lost 0 bases to trimming and J lost 2 bases, with 13 bases between them. CDR1 and CDR2 (germline): MNHNY, SVGAGI (reference sequence). The CDR3 nucleotides are TGTGCCAGCAGTTACTCGACTTATGGAGGGAACTATGGCTACACCTTC. This gives the protein CASSYSTYGGNYGYTF.

The chain recombines TRBV5-5 with TRBJ2-2, with D perhaps matching TRBD1 (5 bases). This CDR3 has 17 amino acids. The V and J ends lost 0 bases and 2 bases respectively, with 14 bases between them. Germline V lookup: CDR1 SGHKS, CDR2 YYEKEE (reference sequence). The DNA for the CDR3 is TGTGCCAGCAGCTTGGACGACAGATTTTTCAACACCGGGGAGCTGTTTTTT. Its translation is CASSLDDRFFNTGELFF.